Given below is one T cell receptor beta chain in context. Antigen: not known. CDR1 and CDR2 (germline): SNHLY, FYNNEI. CDR3 length equals 13 residues. With 7 bases removed from V and 1 base from J, the gap between germline ends came to 5 bases. The approximately 120-subject validation cohort, separate from the 666-subject first cohort, included the donors. The data derive from a study of cytomegalovirus exposure and HLA in healthy donors. Assay used: immunoSEQ multiplex PCR; TCRdb lists only in-frame clones, some missing. The repertoire holds about 160,000 clones, about 90% seen once, with under 13% in the top ten. Study outcomes and limitations: The authors listed 180 or so TCR beta chains as cytomegalovirus-associated. Cytomegalovirus status, reportedly, was diagnosed with high specificity and sensitivity by the classifier.

The origin of this receptor is a young woman in good health and CMV-seropositive. Sequenced: PBMCs. The chain recombines TRBV2 with TRBJ2-6; no definite D call. This CDR3 reads CASTPSGANVLTF. The DNA of the CDR3 is TGTGCCAGCACTCCTTCTGGGGCCAACGTCCTGACTTTC.